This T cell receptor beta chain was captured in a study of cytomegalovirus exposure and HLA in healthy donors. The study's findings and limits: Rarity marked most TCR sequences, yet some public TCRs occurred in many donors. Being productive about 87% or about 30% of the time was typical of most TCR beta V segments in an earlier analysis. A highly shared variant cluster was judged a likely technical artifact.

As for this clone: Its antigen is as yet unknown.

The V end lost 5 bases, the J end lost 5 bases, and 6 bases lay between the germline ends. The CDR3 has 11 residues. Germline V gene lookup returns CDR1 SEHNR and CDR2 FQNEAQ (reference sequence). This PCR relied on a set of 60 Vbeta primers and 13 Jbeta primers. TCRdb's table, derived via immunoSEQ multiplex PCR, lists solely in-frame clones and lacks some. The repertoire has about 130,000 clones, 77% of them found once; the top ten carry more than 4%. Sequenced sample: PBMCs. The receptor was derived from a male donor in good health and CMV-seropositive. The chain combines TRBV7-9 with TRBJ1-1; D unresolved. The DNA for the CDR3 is TGTGCCAGCAGCCCCGGGACTGAAGCTTTCTTT. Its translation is CASSPGTEAFF. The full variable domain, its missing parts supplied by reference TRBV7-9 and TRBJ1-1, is DTGVSQNPRHKITKRGQNVTFRCDPISEHNRLYWYRQTLGQGPEFLTYFQNEAQLEKSRLLSDRFSAERPKGSFSTLEIQRTEQGDSAMYLCASSPGTEAFFGQGTRLTVV.